This T cell receptor beta chain is from a study of blood T cells in healthy people across ages. Overall study results and limits: While age rose, TCR beta diversity per million T cells dropped in a roughly linear way.

CDR3 length equals 19 residues. V shed 3 bases, J shed 2 bases, and the junction held 15 bases outside the gene matches. Looked up from germline, CDR1 is KGHSH and CDR2 is LQKENI. This clonotype was counted many times. Its antigen is unidentified. Healthy Caucasians from Russia aged roughly 6 to 95 served as donors. PCR was performed a second time for about 7 to 11 cycles using a sample-barcoded 5' primer and a J-beta primer mix. A single record per CDR3 protein comes from TCRdb applying MiXCR to the 5' RACE reads. The sample contains just under 750,000 distinct CDR3 sequences, 22% of which appear only once.

The clonotype originates from a man in his 70s in good health. The sample was blood. The rearrangement joins TRBV18 to TRBJ2-3; the match to TRBD1 covers 9 bases. For the CDR3, the DNA is TGTGCCAGCTCACCGGAACTAACGGCACAGGGGGCCGTCACAGATACGCAGTATTTT. It yields the protein CASSPELTAQGAVTDTQYF.